This T cell receptor (beta chain) came from a study of blood T cell repertoires in COVID-19. Study in general: Sites across the United States, Italy and Spain contributed samples from acute and convalescent COVID-19. T cells, B-cell-depleted T cells, or PBMCs supplied cDNA or gDNA.

Enrolled during active infection, Seattle patients were then followed longitudinally. In the authors' workflow: It was from reference gene primer amplification that nucleated cell counts were estimated. Using immunoSEQ multiplex PCR, the repertoire was profiled, and TCRdb retains in-frame clones only, with some absent. That table furnishes V, J and clone size, whereas the DNA furnished D and trimming. The sample has under 200,000 clones, roughly 80% seen once. The CDR3 totals 13 residues. V gave up 8 bases and J gave up 13 bases, with 21 bases separating them. The clonotype was recovered from a woman older than 75 with COVID-19, enrolled during active disease. The chain carries TRBV12-3 or TRBV12-4 and TRBJ2-1, with D maybe TRBD2 (6 bases). Sequences were obtained from peripheral blood. CDR3 amino acids: CASCGIGLASQFF. CDR3 nucleotide sequence: TGTGCCAGCTGCGGAATAGGGCTAGCGTCTCAGTTCTTC.